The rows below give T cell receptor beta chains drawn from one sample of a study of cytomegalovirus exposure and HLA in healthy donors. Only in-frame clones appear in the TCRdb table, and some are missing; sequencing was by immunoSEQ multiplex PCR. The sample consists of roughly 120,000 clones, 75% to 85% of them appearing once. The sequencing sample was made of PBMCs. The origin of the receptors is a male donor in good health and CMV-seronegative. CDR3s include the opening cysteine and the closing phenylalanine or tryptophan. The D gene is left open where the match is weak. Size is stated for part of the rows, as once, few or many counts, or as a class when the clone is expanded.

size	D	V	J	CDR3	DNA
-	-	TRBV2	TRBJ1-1	CASSEARTVTNTEAFF	TGTGCCAGCAGTGAAGCCCGGACAGTAACCAACACTGAAGCTTTCTTT
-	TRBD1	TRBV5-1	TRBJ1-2	CASSFLTSGQVIDYTF	TGCGCCAGCAGCTTCCTTACTTCGGGACAGGTTATAGACTACACCTTC
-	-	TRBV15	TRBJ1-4	CATSRGGVGANEKLFF	TGTGCCACCAGCAGAGGGGGGGTCGGAGCTAATGAAAAACTGTTTTTT
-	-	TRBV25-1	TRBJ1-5	CASSGIGGLGPQHF	TGTGCCAGCAGTGGGATCGGGGGGTTGGGGCCCCAGCATTTT
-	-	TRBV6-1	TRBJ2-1	CASSEVPINEQFF	TGTGCCAGCAGTGAAGTGCCTATTAATGAGCAGTTCTTC
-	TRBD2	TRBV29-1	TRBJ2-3	CSVSPGGADTQYF	TGCAGCGTTAGCCCGGGAGGGGCAGATACGCAGTATTTT
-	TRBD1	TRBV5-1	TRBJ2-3	CASSFNRGARSTDTQYF	TGCGCCAGCAGCTTCAACAGGGGCGCCCGTAGCACAGATACGCAGTATTTT
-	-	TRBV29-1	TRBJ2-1	CSVQDIWASYNEQFF	TGCAGCGTGCAGGATATCTGGGCCTCCTACAATGAGCAGTTCTTC
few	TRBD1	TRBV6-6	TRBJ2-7	CASSYSKYQGAFF	TGTGCCAGCAGTTACTCGAAGTACCAGGGGGCCTTCTTC
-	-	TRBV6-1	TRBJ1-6	CASSVSTGSFNSPLHF	TGTGCCAGCAGTGTGTCTACAGGGTCTTTCAATTCACCCCTCCACTTT
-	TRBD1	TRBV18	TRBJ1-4	CASSPTRQGVNRKLFF	TGTGCCAGCTCACCGACTCGACAGGGGGTAAATAGAAAACTGTTTTTT
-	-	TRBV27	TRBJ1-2	CASSLGQGDGYTF	TGTGCCAGCAGTTTGGGGCAGGGCGATGGCTACACCTTC
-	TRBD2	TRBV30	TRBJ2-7	CAWSVKRLAGQWGIEQYF	TGTGCCTGGAGTGTAAAACGACTAGCGGGTCAATGGGGGATAGAGCAGTACTTC
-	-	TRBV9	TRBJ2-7	CASSVDGASTYEQYF	TGTGCCAGCAGCGTAGATGGGGCTTCGACCTACGAGCAGTACTTC
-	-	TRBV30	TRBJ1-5	CAWSSGNNQPQHF	TGTGCCTGGAGTTCAGGGAACAATCAGCCCCAGCATTTT
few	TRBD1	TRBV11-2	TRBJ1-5	CASSSRPDRDNQPQHF	TGTGCCAGCAGCTCTCGGCCGGACAGGGACAATCAGCCCCAGCATTTT
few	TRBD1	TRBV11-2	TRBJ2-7	CASSRWDRAAYEQYF	TGTGCCAGCAGCCGCTGGGACAGGGCGGCCTACGAGCAGTACTTC
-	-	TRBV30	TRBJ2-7	CALKNRDYLSYEQYF	TGTGCCTTAAAAAACCGGGATTACCTATCCTACGAGCAGTACTTC
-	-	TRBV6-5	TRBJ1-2	CASSYSTNWYGYTF	TGTGCCAGCAGTTACTCGACTAACTGGTATGGCTACACCTTC
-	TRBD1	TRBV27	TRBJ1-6	CASSATGAGGISPLHF	TGTGCCAGCAGCGCAACAGGGGCAGGGGGAATTTCACCCCTCCACTTT
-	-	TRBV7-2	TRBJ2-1	CASSATGMSEQFF	TGTGCCAGCAGCGCCACAGGGATGAGTGAGCAGTTCTTC
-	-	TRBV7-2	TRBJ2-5	CASSLVSVAQYF	TGTGCCAGCAGCTTAGTATCGGTCGCCCAGTACTTC
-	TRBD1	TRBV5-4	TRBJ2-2	CASSWTGGHTGELFF	TGTGCCAGCAGCTGGACAGGGGGCCACACCGGGGAGCTGTTTTTT
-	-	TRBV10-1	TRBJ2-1	CASSGGVSSYNEQFF	TGCGCCAGCAGTGGGGGAGTAAGCTCCTACAATGAGCAGTTCTTC
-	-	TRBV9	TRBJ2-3	CASSASTDTQYF	TGTGCCAGCAGCGCTTCCACAGATACGCAGTATTTT
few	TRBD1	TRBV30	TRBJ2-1	CAWKTGGTYNEQFF	TGTGCCTGGAAAACAGGGGGGACCTACAATGAGCAGTTCTTC
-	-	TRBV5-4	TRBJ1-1	CASSLLCEAFF	TGTGCCAGCAGCTTATTATGTGAAGCTTTCTTT
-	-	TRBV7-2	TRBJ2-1	CASSLGQNNEQFF	TGTGCCAGCAGCTTAGGACAGAACAATGAGCAGTTCTTC
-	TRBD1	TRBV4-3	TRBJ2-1	CASSHRLTGDIGNEQFF	TGCGCCAGCAGCCACAGATTGACAGGGGATATAGGCAATGAGCAGTTCTTC
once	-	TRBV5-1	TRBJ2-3	CASSAITRESTDTQYF	TGCGCCAGCAGCGCGATTACTAGAGAGAGCACAGATACGCAGTATTTT
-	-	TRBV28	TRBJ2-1	CASSFPRGKAYNEQFF	TGTGCCAGCAGTTTCCCCCGGGGGAAAGCTTACAATGAGCAGTTCTTC
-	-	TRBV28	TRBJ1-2	CASSPTGDKGGYTF	TGTGCCAGCAGTCCGACAGGAGATAAAGGGGGCTACACCTTC
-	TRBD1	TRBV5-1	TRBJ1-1	CASSPRQGLANTEAFF	TGCGCCAGCAGCCCACGACAGGGGCTGGCGAACACTGAAGCTTTCTTT
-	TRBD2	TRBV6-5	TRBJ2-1	CASSLAGAHNEQFF	TGTGCCAGCAGTCTAGCGGGGGCCCACAATGAGCAGTTCTTC
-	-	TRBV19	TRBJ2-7	CASSPQRQGYEQYF	TGTGCCAGTAGTCCCCAGAGACAAGGCTACGAGCAGTACTTC
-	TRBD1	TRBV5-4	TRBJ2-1	CASSPDRANEQFF	TGTGCCAGCAGCCCCGACAGGGCCAATGAGCAGTTCTTC
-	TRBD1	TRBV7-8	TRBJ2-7	CASSPIVPGQGMTRYEQYF	TGTGCCAGCAGCCCCATTGTCCCGGGACAGGGAATGACCCGCTACGAGCAGTACTTC
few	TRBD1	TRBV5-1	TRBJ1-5	CASSLEAWEGQGAKHIYYDQPQHF	TGCGCCAGCAGCTTGGAGGCATGGGAGGGACAGGGGGCTAAACATATATACTACGATCAGCCCCAGCATTTT
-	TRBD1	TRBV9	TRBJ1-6	CASSAQGQASNSPLHF	TGTGCCAGCAGCGCCCAGGGACAGGCATCGAATTCACCCCTCCACTTT
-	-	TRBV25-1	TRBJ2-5	CASTGPGTQYF	TGTGCCAGCACGGGTCCCGGGACCCAGTACTTC
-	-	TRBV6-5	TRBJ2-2	CASISGNTGELFF	TGTGCCAGCATTTCAGGGAACACCGGGGAGCTGTTTTTT
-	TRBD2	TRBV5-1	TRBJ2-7	CASSLESGSYHEQYF	TGCGCCAGCAGCTTGGAGAGCGGGAGTTACCACGAGCAGTACTTC
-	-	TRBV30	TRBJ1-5	CAWGPDRRFNQPQHF	TGTGCCTGGGGCCCGGACAGACGATTCAATCAGCCCCAGCATTTT
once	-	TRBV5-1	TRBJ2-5	CASSLATNQETQYF	TGCGCCAGCAGCTTGGCGACTAACCAAGAGACCCAGTACTTC
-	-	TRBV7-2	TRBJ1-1	CASSFGGNTEAFF	TGTGCCAGCAGCTTTGGCGGGAACACTGAAGCTTTCTTT
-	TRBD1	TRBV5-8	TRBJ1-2	CASTAQGLGYGYTF	TGTGCCAGCACCGCACAGGGGCTCGGCTATGGCTACACCTTC
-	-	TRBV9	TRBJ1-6	CASSVLQGPSYNSPLHF	TGTGCCAGCAGCGTCTTACAGGGTCCCTCCTATAATTCACCCCTCCACTTT
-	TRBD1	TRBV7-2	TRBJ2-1	CASSLDNRGNEQFF	TGTGCCAGCAGCTTAGATAACAGGGGCAATGAGCAGTTCTTC
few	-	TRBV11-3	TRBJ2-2	CASSFQEVTGELFF	TGTGCCAGCAGCTTTCAGGAAGTCACCGGGGAGCTGTTTTTT
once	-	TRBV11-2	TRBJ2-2	CASSQQIGELFF	TGTGCCAGCAGCCAACAGATCGGGGAGCTGTTTTTT
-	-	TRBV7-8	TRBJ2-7	CASSSNYEQYF	TGTGCCAGCAGCTCTAACTACGAGCAGTACTTC
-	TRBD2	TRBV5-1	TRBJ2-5	CASSKGLEETQYF	TGCGCCAGCAGCAAAGGACTAGAAGAGACCCAGTACTTC
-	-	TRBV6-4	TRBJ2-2	CASSAQPGTGELFF	TGTGCCAGCAGTGCACAACCGGGGACCGGGGAGCTGTTTTTT
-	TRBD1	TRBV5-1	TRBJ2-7	CASSSDRGWGSGTYEQYF	TGCGCCAGCAGCTCGGACAGGGGGTGGGGTAGCGGGACCTACGAGCAGTACTTC
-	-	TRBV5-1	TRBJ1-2	CASSFARGTARGYTF	TGCGCCAGCAGCTTCGCCAGGGGTACAGCGCGGGGCTACACCTTC
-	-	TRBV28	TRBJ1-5	CASSLIVLRAPGIGNQPQHF	TGTGCCAGCAGTTTGATCGTCTTGAGAGCCCCAGGCATCGGCAATCAGCCCCAGCATTTT
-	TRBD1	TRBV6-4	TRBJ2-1	CASSEIGQGYNEQFF	TGTGCCAGCAGTGAGATTGGACAGGGGTACAATGAGCAGTTCTTC